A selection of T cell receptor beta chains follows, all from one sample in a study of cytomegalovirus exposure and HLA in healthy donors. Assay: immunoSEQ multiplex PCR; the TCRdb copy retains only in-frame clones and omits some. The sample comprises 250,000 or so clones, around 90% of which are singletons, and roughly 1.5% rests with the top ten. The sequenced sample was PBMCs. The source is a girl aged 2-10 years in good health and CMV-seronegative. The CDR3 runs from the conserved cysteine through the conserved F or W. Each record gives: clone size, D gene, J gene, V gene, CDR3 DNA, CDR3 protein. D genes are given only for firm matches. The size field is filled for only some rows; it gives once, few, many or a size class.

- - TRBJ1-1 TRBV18 TGTGCCAGCTCACCACCCCGGGCAGGGGCATGGGCCACTGAAGCTTTCTTT CASSPPRAGAWATEAFF
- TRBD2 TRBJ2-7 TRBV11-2 TGTGCCAGCAGCCGAGACGATGCCCTAGCGGGGGGTTACGAGCAGTACTTC CASSRDDALAGGYEQYF
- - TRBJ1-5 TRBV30 TGTGCCTGGAGTGTACAGGGACCTCAGCCCCAGCATTTT CAWSVQGPQPQHF
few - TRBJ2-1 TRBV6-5 TGTGCCAGCGGCAAAACTAGGTTCGATGAGCAGTTCTTC CASGKTRFDEQFF
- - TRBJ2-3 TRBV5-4 TGTGCCAGCAGCTTTTTGGTCCCGGAGGCAGATACGCAGTATTTT CASSFLVPEADTQYF
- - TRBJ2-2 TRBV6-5 TGTGCCAGCAGACCTCAGGGTAGCACCGGGGAGCTGTTTTTT CASRPQGSTGELFF
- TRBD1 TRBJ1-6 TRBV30 TGTGCCTGGAGTCCTACAGGGGGCCCCGGTTCACCCCTCCACTTT CAWSPTGGPGSPLHF
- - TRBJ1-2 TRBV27 TGTGCCAGCAGGACCGACTACTATGGCTACACCTTC CASRTDYYGYTF
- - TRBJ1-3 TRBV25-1 TGTGCCAGCAGTGAATGGGCCACCATATATTTT CASSEWATIYF
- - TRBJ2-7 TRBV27 TGTGCCAGCAGTCGGACTCTGTCTGTCTACGAGCAGTACTTC CASSRTLSVYEQYF
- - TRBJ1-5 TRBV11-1 TGTGCCAGCAGCCTCACAGACAGTCCTAATCAGCCCCAGCATTTT CASSLTDSPNQPQHF
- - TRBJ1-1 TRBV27 TGTGCCAGCAGATTCCTTCCACAGGCCGACACTGAAGCTTTCTTT CASRFLPQADTEAFF
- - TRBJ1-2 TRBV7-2 TGTGCCAGCAGCTTAGGACTGTCGGGGTTTAGCTATGGCTACACCTTC CASSLGLSGFSYGYTF
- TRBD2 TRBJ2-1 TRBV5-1 TGCGCCAGCAGCTTGTCGGGAGGTTCCTACAATGAGCAGTTCTTC CASSLSGGSYNEQFF
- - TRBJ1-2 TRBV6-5 TGTGCCAGCAAGCTGCAGGGAGGGAGTGGCTACACCTTC CASKLQGGSGYTF
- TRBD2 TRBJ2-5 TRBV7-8 TGTGCCAGCAGCTTAGTCCAAGCGGGAGGAGAGACCCAGTACTTC CASSLVQAGGETQYF
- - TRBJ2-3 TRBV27 TGTGCCAGCAGTCGAGCGGATACGCAGTATTTT CASSRADTQYF
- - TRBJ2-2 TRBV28 TGTGCCAGCAGTAGGCAGGGAGGTACCGGGGAGCTGTTTTTT CASSRQGGTGELFF
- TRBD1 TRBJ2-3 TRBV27 TGTGCCAGCAGTTCCCCGGGACAGACGATAACAGATACGCAGTATTTT CASSSPGQTITDTQYF
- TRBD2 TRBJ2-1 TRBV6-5 TGTGCCAGCACTAGCGGGAGGGGTAATGAGCAGTTCTTC CASTSGRGNEQFF
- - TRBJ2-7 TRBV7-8 TGTGCCAGCTCAGGACTTAAAGGAAACTACGAGCAGTACTTC CASSGLKGNYEQYF
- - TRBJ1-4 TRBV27 TGTGCCAGCAGCCCCGCGGGTACAACTAATGAAAAACTGTTTTTT CASSPAGTTNEKLFF
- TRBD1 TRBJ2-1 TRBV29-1 TGCAGCGTCGGGACAGTTAATGAGCAGTTCTTC CSVGTVNEQFF
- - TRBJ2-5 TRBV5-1 TGCGCCAGCAGACCCTCCCGGGTGACCCAGTACTTC CASRPSRVTQYF
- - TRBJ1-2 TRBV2 TGTGCCAGCAGTGAAGGTTCGGGGAGCCTATATGGCTACACCTTC CASSEGSGSLYGYTF
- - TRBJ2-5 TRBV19 TGTGCCAGTAGTAACACAGGGCTGGAGACCCAGTACTTC CASSNTGLETQYF
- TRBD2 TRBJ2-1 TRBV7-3 TGTGCCAGCAGTCCCGGACTAGCGGGGGACTACGAGCAGTTCTTC CASSPGLAGDYEQFF
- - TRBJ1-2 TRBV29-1 TGCAGCGTTAAGTCGGGGGGGGCCTTCGGCTACACCTTC CSVKSGGAFGYTF
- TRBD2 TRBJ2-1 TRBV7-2 TGTGCCAGCAGCGCGATCGGGGGGAATGAGCAGTTCTTC CASSAIGGNEQFF
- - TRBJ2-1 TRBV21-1 TGTGCCAGCAGCAACCGCAAGGGACAGGGCGACAACAATGAGCAGTTCTTC CASSNRKGQGDNNEQFF
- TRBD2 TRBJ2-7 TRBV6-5 TGTGCCAGCAGTTACGGCGGGGGGGGCTACGAGCAGTACTTC CASSYGGGGYEQYF
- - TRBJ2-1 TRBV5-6 TGTGCCAGCGGACCAGGAACAGGGATACTTGAGCAGTTCTTC CASGPGTGILEQFF
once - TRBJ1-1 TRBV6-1 TGTGCCAGCATTATAATGGACAGTGGGACTGAAGCTTTCTTT CASIIMDSGTEAFF
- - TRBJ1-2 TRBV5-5 TGTGCCAGCAGCCCCCGGTGGGTTGCAGGTACCAACTATGGCTACACCTTC CASSPRWVAGTNYGYTF
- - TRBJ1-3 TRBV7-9 TGTGCCAGCAGCTTAGAGCGGACACGAGGGGGTAACACCATATATTTT CASSLERTRGGNTIYF
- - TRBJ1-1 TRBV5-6 TGTGCCAGCAGTCGCGTCGGGGGGACTGAAGCTTTCTTT CASSRVGGTEAFF
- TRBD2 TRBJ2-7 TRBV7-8 TGTGCCAGCAGCTTAGCGCCCAGACTAGCGGGGCCCAGGAGCTCCTACGAGCAGTACTTC CASSLAPRLAGPRSSYEQYF
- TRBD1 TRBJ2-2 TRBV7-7 TGTGCTAGCAGCTTACAGGGGGTATCGTCCGGGGAGCTGTTTTTT CASSLQGVSSGELFF
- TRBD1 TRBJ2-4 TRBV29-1 TGCAGCGCCCGGACAGGTAGTGACATTCAGTACTTC CSARTGSDIQYF
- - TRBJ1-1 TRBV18 TGTGCCAGCCTAAAACGGGAGAGCACTGAAGCTTTCTTT CASLKRESTEAFF
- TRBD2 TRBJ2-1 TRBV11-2 TGTGCCAGCAGCTCAGGGTTACTAGCGGGAGGACTATATGAGCAGTTCTTC CASSSGLLAGGLYEQFF
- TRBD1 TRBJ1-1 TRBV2 TGTGCCAGCCAAGAGGGACAGGGGGTGAACACTGAAGCTTTCTTT CASQEGQGVNTEAFF
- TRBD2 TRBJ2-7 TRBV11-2 TGTGCCAGCAGCCTCCCCCCCGTAGCGGGGGGTTATCCCTACGAGCAGTACTTC CASSLPPVAGGYPYEQYF
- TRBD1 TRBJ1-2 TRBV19 TGTGCCAGTAGTATACCCCTGTTCGGAGGACAGGGAGCCTATGGCTACACCTTC CASSIPLFGGQGAYGYTF
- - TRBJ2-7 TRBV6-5 TGTGCCAGCAGTTACCGGACAGCAGGCGAGCAGTACTTC CASSYRTAGEQYF
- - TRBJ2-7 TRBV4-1 TGCGCCAGCAGCCCAGGCAGTCCCTACGAGCAGTACTTC CASSPGSPYEQYF
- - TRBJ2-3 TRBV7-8 TGTGCCAGCAGGAGCATGTCAGGGATTCGTAATACGCAGTATTTT CASRSMSGIRNTQYF
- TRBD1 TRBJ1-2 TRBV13 TGTGCCAGCAGCGTAACAGGGGGCTATGGCTACACCTTC CASSVTGGYGYTF
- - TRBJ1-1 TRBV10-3 TGTGCCATCAGTGAGTCTCCCCCGGCAGACTTAAACACTGAAGCTTTCTTT CAISESPPADLNTEAFF
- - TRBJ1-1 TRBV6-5 TGTGCCAGCAGTTACTCGAGGTACCCGAACACTGAAGCTTTCTTT CASSYSRYPNTEAFF
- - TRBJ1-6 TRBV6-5 TGTGCCAGCAGTTATAAGAGGAATTCACCCCTCCACTTT CASSYKRNSPLHF
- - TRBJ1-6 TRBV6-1 TGTGCCAGCAGTGAATTAGGGGGGGGGCAAGGTTCACCCCTCCACTTT CASSELGGGQGSPLHF
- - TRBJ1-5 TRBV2 TGTGCCAGCAGTCGAGACAAACTGTGGAAGCCCCAGCATTTT CASSRDKLWKPQHF
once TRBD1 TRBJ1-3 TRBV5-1 TGCGCCAGCAGCCCTGGACAGGGTGGAAACACCATATATTTT CASSPGQGGNTIYF
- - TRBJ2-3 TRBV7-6 TGTGCCAGCAGCTTAGACAGAGATACGCAGTATTTT CASSLDRDTQYF
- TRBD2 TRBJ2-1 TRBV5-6 TGTGCCAGCAGCTTGGTAGCGGGGGCGGACAATGAGCAGTTCTTC CASSLVAGADNEQFF